This entry is about one T cell receptor (beta chain). The CDR3 is 16 residues long. In germline, CDR1 is LNHDA, CDR2 SQIVND (reference sequence). The trim removed 6 bases at V and 8 bases at J, leaving 15 bases unmatched. The entry originates in a study of blood T cell repertoires in COVID-19. As originally analysed: It was from reference gene primer amplification that nucleated cell counts were estimated. The data were produced by immunoSEQ multiplex PCR, yet TCRdb's version contains in-frame clones alone and is incomplete. The V and J calls and clone size were taken over from that table, and D and trimming were inferred from the DNA. The data show about 320,000 clones, under 95% seen once.

The receptor's source is a man in his 60s who had recovered from COVID-19. This chain links TRBV19 with TRBJ2-1, with 8 bases matching TRBD2. Sequencing input: PBMCs or T cells enriched from blood (not recorded which). For the CDR3, the DNA is TGTGCCAGTAGCCGCTCAGCGGGAGTGTCCGAGCATGAGCAGTTCTTC. Its protein product is CASSRSAGVSEHEQFF.